This entry lists 29 T cell receptor beta chains sequenced from one sample in a study of T cell clonotyping in hematopoietic cell transplantation. Repertoires were generated with immunoSEQ multiplex PCR, while TCRdb's copy carries only in-frame clones and drops some. Among 9,000 to 13,000 clones listed, around four fifths were seen once. The starting material was PBMCs, obtained 30 days after allogeneic stem cell transplant. The origin of the receptors is a female patient aged 40-50 years who had an allogeneic stem cell transplant from a related donor, so T cells may come from the graft donor. Some clones in this sample may be carry-over from other donors' samples.

This sequence joins TRBV27 and TRBJ2-7; TRBD1 or TRBD2 may be the D gene (6 bases each). Germline CDR1 is MNHEY and CDR2 is SMNVEV (reference sequence). The CDR3 spans 14 residues. The ends were cut back, 1 base at V and 5 bases at J, with 12 bases in the middle. The CDR3 bases are TGTGCCAGCAGTTTATGGGGGGCGCCTCACGAGCAGTACTTC. Its protein is CASSLWGAPHEQYF.

This rearrangement joins TRBV19 to TRBJ2-7, with TRBD2 identical over 13 bases. The CDR3 has 16 amino acids. V trimming: 4 bases; J trimming: 2 bases; junction bases outside the gene matches: 5. Germline V gene lookup returns CDR1 LNHDA and CDR2 SQIVND (reference sequence). In DNA form, the CDR3 reads TGTGCCAGTAGTAGAACTAGCGGGAGGGGAACCTACGAGCAGTACTTC. This codes for CASSRTSGRGTYEQYF.

The chain links TRBV2 to TRBJ1-1; D is undetermined. The V end lost 8 bases, the J end lost 6 bases, and 13 bases lay between the germline ends. CDR3 length: 12 residues. CDR1 is SNHLY and CDR2 is FYNNEI in the germline V gene. The CDR3 sequence is CASLEQRAEAFF. DNA of the CDR3: TGTGCCAGCCTTGAACAGAGGGCTGAAGCTTTCTTT.

The J gene is TRBJ2-3, the V gene TRBV19; tentatively, D is TRBD1 (6 bases). With 6 bases removed from V and 1 base from J, the gap between germline ends came to 11 bases. In germline, CDR1 is LNHDA, CDR2 SQIVND (reference sequence). The CDR3 is 14 residues long. CDR3 sequence: CASSQGFRTDTQYF. In nucleotides, the CDR3 is TGTGCCAGTAGCCAGGGGTTTCGCACAGATACGCAGTATTTT.

V gene TRBV2 combines with J gene TRBJ2-2, with TRBD2 matching 11 bases. This CDR3 spans 17 amino acids. J gave up 0 bases and V 1 base, and 1 base lay outside the gene matches. Germline V gene sequence: CDR1 SNHLY, CDR2 FYNNEI. The CDR3 bases are TGTGCCAGCAGTGAAGTGGGACTAGCGGCGAACACCGGGGAGCTGTTTTTT. This sequence encodes CASSEVGLAANTGELFF.

The chain recombines TRBV27 with TRBJ1-2; D call uncertain. The CDR3 extends over 13 amino acids. V lost 5 bases to trimming and J lost 4 bases, with 11 bases between them. Germline V CDR1 and CDR2: MNHEY, SMNVEV (reference sequence). The CDR3 DNA sequence: TGTGCCAGCAGTCCATTAATGACCTATGGCTACACCTTC. Translation: CASSPLMTYGYTF.

This clone was seen a few times. This chain connects TRBV7-9 to TRBJ1-4, with 10 bases lining up with TRBD1. This CDR3 spans 17 amino acids. The V gene's germline CDR1 is SEHNR and CDR2 FQNEAQ (reference sequence). Unmatched junction bases numbered 4, after V lost 3 bases and J lost 0 bases. CDR3 DNA sequence: TGTGCCAGCAGCTTTGACAGGGGGCGCACAACTAATGAAAAACTGTTTTTT. Residues: CASSFDRGRTTNEKLFF.

V is TRBV7-2 and J is TRBJ1-2; D is possibly TRBD1 (5 bases). Germline loops: CDR1 SGHTA, CDR2 FQGNSA. CDR3 length equals 13 residues. V was trimmed by 3 bases and J by 7 bases, leaving 12 bases between them. CDR3 amino acids: CASSLNPGSGYTF. Written as DNA, the CDR3 is TGTGCCAGCAGCTTGAATCCAGGGAGTGGCTACACCTTC.

The chain is built from TRBV29-1 and TRBJ2-7; 10 bases are a match to TRBD2. Per the germline V gene, CDR1 is SQVTM and CDR2 is ANQGSEA. CDR3 size: 14 residues. J gave up 4 bases and V 6 bases, and 9 bases lay outside the gene matches. The CDR3 reads CSVAASGRRYEQYF. The CDR3 DNA reads as TGCAGCGTCGCCGCTAGCGGGAGAAGGTACGAGCAGTACTTC.

This chain connects TRBV6-5 to TRBJ2-3, with D perhaps TRBD2 (6 bases). V was clipped by 10 bases and J by 1 base, with 15 bases between them. Germline lookup yields CDR1 MNHEY and CDR2 SVGAGI. The CDR3 loop spans 14 amino acids. CDR3: CATTGERGTDTQYF. The CDR3 nucleotides are TGTGCCACTACGGGGGAGCGGGGCACAGATACGCAGTATTTT.

The chain links TRBV2 to TRBJ1-1; possibly TRBD1 for D (5 bases). The CDR3 runs to 15 residues. Trimming pared 5 bases from V and 2 bases from J, leaving 15 bases between. Germline V gene data show CDR1 as SNHLY and CDR2 as FYNNEI. CDR3 in amino acids: CASSIQRTFNTEAFF. DNA of the CDR3: TGTGCCAGCAGTATCCAACGGACATTTAACACTGAAGCTTTCTTT.

The CDR3 DNA sequence: TGTGCCAGCAGTCGGGGTGTAGGGGGCCTTGAAGCTTTCTTT. This gives the protein CASSRGVGGLEAFF. The rearrangement links TRBV6-5 to TRBJ1-1; 7 bases are shared with TRBD1. Per the germline V gene, CDR1 is MNHEY and CDR2 is SVGAGI. V lost 5 bases to trimming and J lost 7 bases; unmatched junction nucleotides: 10. The length of the CDR3 is 14 residues.

The chain uses TRBV7-9 and TRBJ1-6, with D hard to call. Deletions cut 5 bases from V and 0 bases from J, with 11 bases between. Germline loops: CDR1 SEHNR, CDR2 FQNEAQ (reference sequence). The CDR3 is 16 amino acids. CDR3 protein: CASSPDPSSYNSPLHF. CDR3 sequence (DNA): TGTGCCAGCAGCCCCGACCCGAGCTCCTATAATTCACCCCTCCACTTT.

This rearrangement joins TRBV11-3 to TRBJ2-7, with D hard to call. Looked up from germline, CDR1 is SGHNT and CDR2 is YENEEA. The germline V and J ends were trimmed by 5 bases and 0 bases, with 11 bases remaining between them. This CDR3 has 14 amino acids. The CDR3 loop reads CASSPSESSYEQYF. Written as DNA, the CDR3 is TGTGCCAGCAGCCCATCGGAGAGCTCCTACGAGCAGTACTTC.

The rearrangement uses TRBV19 and TRBJ1-2, with D possibly TRBD1 on 6 matching bases. Trimming cost V 3 bases and J 8 bases, with 16 bases left between them. This CDR3 spans 14 amino acids. Germline CDR1 is LNHDA and CDR2 is SQIVND (reference sequence). The chain's CDR3 is CASSIVGGMEGYTF. As DNA, the CDR3 is TGTGCCAGTAGTATTGTAGGGGGAATGGAGGGCTACACCTTC.

The V call is TRBV30, the J call TRBJ2-1, with D possibly TRBD2 on 6 matching bases. This CDR3 has 13 residues. V lost 5 bases, J lost 9 bases, and 17 bases lay in between. Germline CDR1 reads GTSNPN; CDR2 reads SVGIG (reference sequence). The CDR3, as DNA: TGTGCCTGGTCCCTCTCGACTAGTGGTGAGCAGTTCTTC. Protein: CAWSLSTSGEQFF.

The chain is built from TRBV19 and TRBJ2-1, with 9 bases that match TRBD1. Germline trimming cut 5 bases from V and 3 bases from J; bases unmatched to any gene: 5. In germline, CDR1 is LNHDA, CDR2 SQIVND (reference sequence). The CDR3 loop spans 15 amino acids. The CDR3 loop reads CASSVDRGYYNEQFF. DNA of the CDR3: TGTGCCAGTAGTGTCGACAGGGGGTACTACAATGAGCAGTTCTTC.

The chain uses TRBV7-8 and TRBJ2-5; unclear D gene. V lost 6 bases to trimming and J lost 5 bases, with 7 bases between them. Germline CDR1 and CDR2: SGHVS and FQNEAQ. The CDR3 loop spans 11 amino acids. The CDR3 reads CASRVGETQYF. CDR3 sequence (DNA): TGTGCCAGCAGGGTGGGGGAGACCCAGTACTTC.

J is TRBJ1-2 and V is TRBV6-6; D gene unclear. The ends were cut back, 2 bases at V and 0 bases at J, with 7 bases in the middle. CDR1 and CDR2 (germline): MNHNY, SVGAGI (reference sequence). The length of the CDR3 is 14 residues. The CDR3 reads CASSYSRSNYGYTF. The CDR3 region has the DNA TGTGCCAGCAGTTACAGTCGGTCTAACTATGGCTACACCTTC.

The V and J genes are TRBV7-2 and TRBJ2-1; 7 bases are shared with TRBD2. The CDR3 length is 13 residues. CDR1 is SGHTA and CDR2 is FQGNSA in the germline V gene. The trim removed 5 bases at V and 9 bases at J, leaving 7 bases unmatched. CDR3 DNA: TGTGCCAGCAGCGCCGGACTAGTGGGTGAGCAGTTCTTC. Its translation: CASSAGLVGEQFF. The variable domain in full, with the rest retrieved from reference TRBV7-2 and TRBJ2-1, is GAGVSQSPSNKVTEKGKDVELRCDPISGHTALYWYRQSLGQGLEFLIYFQGNSAPDKSGLPSDRFSAERTGGSVSTLTIQRTQQEDSAVYLCASSAGLVGEQFFGPGTRLTVL.

The gene calls are TRBV5-1 and TRBJ2-2; 8 bases are a match to TRBD2. This CDR3 spans 18 amino acids. With 0 bases clipped from V and 0 bases from J, the junction kept 7 bases outside the gene matches. Germline CDR1 and CDR2: SGHRS and YFSETQ. DNA of the CDR3: TGCGCCAGCAGCTTGGTCCCTAGCGGGTTATCGAACACCGGGGAGCTGTTTTTT. Translation gives CASSLVPSGLSNTGELFF.

This clone came up a few times. The rearrangement uses TRBV6-6 and TRBJ1-1; D is ambiguous. The V gene's germline CDR1 is MNHNY and CDR2 SVGAGI (reference sequence). The CDR3 spans 14 residues. V gave up 6 bases and J gave up 0 bases, with 11 bases separating them. The chain's CDR3 is CASSGRSMNTEAFF. For the CDR3, the DNA is TGTGCCAGCAGCGGGAGAAGCATGAACACTGAAGCTTTCTTT.

The rearrangement links TRBV30 to TRBJ1-1, with 7 bases aligning to TRBD1. The CDR3 sequence is 13 residues long. Germline trimming cut 1 base from V and 3 bases from J; bases unmatched to any gene: 2. Germline CDR1 GTSNPN, CDR2 SVGIG (reference sequence). DNA of the CDR3: TGTGCCTGGAGTGCAGGGGGGTACACTGAAGCTTTCTTT. The encoded protein is CAWSAGGYTEAFF.

This clone was seen once. This chain joins TRBV5-6 and TRBJ1-6; tentative D call: TRBD1 (5 bases). The CDR3 contains 14 residues. Germline assignment: CDR1 SGHDT and CDR2 YYEEEE. The ends were cut back, 0 bases at V and 6 bases at J, with 7 bases in the middle. CDR3 DNA sequence: TGTGCCAGCAGCTTGGCTGGGGGTAATTCACCCCTCCACTTT. This encodes CASSLAGGNSPLHF.

This chain uses TRBV27 with TRBJ2-7; possible D gene TRBD2, 5 bases. CDR3 length: 13 residues. The germline gives CDR1 MNHEY, CDR2 SMNVEV (reference sequence). The V end was cut by 8 bases, the J end by 2 bases, with 13 bases between. The chain's CDR3 is CASGSGMTYEQYF. The CDR3 nucleotides are TGTGCCAGCGGAAGCGGCATGACCTACGAGCAGTACTTC.

This CDR3 is CASSAGLGNNEQFF. The CDR3 DNA reads as TGTGCCAGCAGTGCGGGACTGGGGAACAATGAGCAGTTCTTC. The rearrangement uses TRBV2 and TRBJ2-1, with a weak D call TRBD2 (6 bases). This CDR3 spans 14 amino acids. Germline CDR1 reads SNHLY; CDR2 reads FYNNEI. V lost 4 bases, J lost 5 bases, and 12 bases lay in between.

The chain carries TRBV27 and TRBJ2-7; 7 bases fit TRBD1. Trimming cost V 4 bases and J 3 bases; bases outside gene matches: 3. This CDR3 region has 13 residues. Germline V gives CDR1 MNHEY, CDR2 SMNVEV (reference sequence). The CDR3 sequence is CASSSWTGYEQYF. CDR3 coding DNA: TGTGCCAGCAGTTCCTGGACAGGCTACGAGCAGTACTTC.

V and J are TRBV30 and TRBJ1-3; 9 nucleotides align to TRBD1. V shed 1 base, J shed 7 bases, and the junction held 2 bases outside the gene matches. The CDR3 is 13 residues long. The germline gives CDR1 GTSNPN, CDR2 SVGIG (reference sequence). The CDR3 reads CAWSGQGGNTIYF. The CDR3 DNA sequence: TGTGCCTGGAGTGGACAGGGGGGGAACACCATATATTTT. Based on the CDR3 plus reference TRBV30 and TRBJ1-3, the full variable domain is SQTIHQWPATLVQPVGSPLSLECTVEGTSNPNLYWYRQAAGRGLQLLFYSVGIGQISSEVPQNLSASRPQDRQFILSSKKLLLSDSGFYLCAWSGQGGNTIYFGEGSWLTVV.

This clone was recorded once. The J gene is TRBJ1-2, the V gene TRBV9; TRBD1 agrees at 10 bases. Germline V lookup: CDR1 SGDLS, CDR2 YYNGEE. This CDR3 has 15 amino acids. Trimming took 4 bases from V and 2 from J; bases not matched to a gene: 5. The CDR3 region is CASSSGGQGNYGYTF. CDR3 in DNA: TGTGCCAGCAGCTCAGGGGGACAGGGGAACTATGGCTACACCTTC.